This TCR beta chain derives from a study of blood T cell repertoires in COVID-19. Study-level information: T cells, B-cell-depleted T cells, or PBMCs supplied cDNA or gDNA.

Per the study methods: Reference gene primer amplification yielded estimated nucleated cell counts. TCRdb's copy holds only in-frame clones and misses some; the assay was immunoSEQ multiplex PCR. V and J calls and clone size are as listed in that table; D and trimming were resolved from the DNA. This table has about 140,000 clones, 80% to 90% appearing once. Germline V gene lookup returns CDR1 GTSNPN and CDR2 SVGIG (reference sequence). The CDR3 is 15 amino acids. V gave up 1 base and J gave up 4 bases, with 13 bases separating them. Categorization into cohorts depended on clinical history that participants reported.

This chain links TRBV30 with TRBJ2-2; weak D call: TRBD1 (6 bases). The source is a woman aged 50 to 65 with acute COVID-19. The specimen was PBMCs or T cells enriched from blood (not recorded which). The CDR3 DNA sequence: TGTGCCTGGAGTGAGAATACAGGGCCCACCGGGGAGCTGTTTTTT. Protein sequence: CAWSENTGPTGELFF.